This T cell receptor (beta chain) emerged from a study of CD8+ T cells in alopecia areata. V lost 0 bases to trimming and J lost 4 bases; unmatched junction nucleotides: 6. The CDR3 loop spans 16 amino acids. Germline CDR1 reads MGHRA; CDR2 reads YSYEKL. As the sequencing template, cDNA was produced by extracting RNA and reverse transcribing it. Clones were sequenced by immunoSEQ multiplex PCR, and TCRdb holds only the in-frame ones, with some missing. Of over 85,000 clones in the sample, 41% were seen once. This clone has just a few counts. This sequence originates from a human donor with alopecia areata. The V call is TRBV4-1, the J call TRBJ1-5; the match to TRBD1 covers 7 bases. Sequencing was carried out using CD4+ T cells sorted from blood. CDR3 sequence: CASSQDYRGGNQPQHF. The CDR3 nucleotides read TGCGCCAGCAGCCAAGATTACAGGGGCGGGAATCAGCCCCAGCATTTT.